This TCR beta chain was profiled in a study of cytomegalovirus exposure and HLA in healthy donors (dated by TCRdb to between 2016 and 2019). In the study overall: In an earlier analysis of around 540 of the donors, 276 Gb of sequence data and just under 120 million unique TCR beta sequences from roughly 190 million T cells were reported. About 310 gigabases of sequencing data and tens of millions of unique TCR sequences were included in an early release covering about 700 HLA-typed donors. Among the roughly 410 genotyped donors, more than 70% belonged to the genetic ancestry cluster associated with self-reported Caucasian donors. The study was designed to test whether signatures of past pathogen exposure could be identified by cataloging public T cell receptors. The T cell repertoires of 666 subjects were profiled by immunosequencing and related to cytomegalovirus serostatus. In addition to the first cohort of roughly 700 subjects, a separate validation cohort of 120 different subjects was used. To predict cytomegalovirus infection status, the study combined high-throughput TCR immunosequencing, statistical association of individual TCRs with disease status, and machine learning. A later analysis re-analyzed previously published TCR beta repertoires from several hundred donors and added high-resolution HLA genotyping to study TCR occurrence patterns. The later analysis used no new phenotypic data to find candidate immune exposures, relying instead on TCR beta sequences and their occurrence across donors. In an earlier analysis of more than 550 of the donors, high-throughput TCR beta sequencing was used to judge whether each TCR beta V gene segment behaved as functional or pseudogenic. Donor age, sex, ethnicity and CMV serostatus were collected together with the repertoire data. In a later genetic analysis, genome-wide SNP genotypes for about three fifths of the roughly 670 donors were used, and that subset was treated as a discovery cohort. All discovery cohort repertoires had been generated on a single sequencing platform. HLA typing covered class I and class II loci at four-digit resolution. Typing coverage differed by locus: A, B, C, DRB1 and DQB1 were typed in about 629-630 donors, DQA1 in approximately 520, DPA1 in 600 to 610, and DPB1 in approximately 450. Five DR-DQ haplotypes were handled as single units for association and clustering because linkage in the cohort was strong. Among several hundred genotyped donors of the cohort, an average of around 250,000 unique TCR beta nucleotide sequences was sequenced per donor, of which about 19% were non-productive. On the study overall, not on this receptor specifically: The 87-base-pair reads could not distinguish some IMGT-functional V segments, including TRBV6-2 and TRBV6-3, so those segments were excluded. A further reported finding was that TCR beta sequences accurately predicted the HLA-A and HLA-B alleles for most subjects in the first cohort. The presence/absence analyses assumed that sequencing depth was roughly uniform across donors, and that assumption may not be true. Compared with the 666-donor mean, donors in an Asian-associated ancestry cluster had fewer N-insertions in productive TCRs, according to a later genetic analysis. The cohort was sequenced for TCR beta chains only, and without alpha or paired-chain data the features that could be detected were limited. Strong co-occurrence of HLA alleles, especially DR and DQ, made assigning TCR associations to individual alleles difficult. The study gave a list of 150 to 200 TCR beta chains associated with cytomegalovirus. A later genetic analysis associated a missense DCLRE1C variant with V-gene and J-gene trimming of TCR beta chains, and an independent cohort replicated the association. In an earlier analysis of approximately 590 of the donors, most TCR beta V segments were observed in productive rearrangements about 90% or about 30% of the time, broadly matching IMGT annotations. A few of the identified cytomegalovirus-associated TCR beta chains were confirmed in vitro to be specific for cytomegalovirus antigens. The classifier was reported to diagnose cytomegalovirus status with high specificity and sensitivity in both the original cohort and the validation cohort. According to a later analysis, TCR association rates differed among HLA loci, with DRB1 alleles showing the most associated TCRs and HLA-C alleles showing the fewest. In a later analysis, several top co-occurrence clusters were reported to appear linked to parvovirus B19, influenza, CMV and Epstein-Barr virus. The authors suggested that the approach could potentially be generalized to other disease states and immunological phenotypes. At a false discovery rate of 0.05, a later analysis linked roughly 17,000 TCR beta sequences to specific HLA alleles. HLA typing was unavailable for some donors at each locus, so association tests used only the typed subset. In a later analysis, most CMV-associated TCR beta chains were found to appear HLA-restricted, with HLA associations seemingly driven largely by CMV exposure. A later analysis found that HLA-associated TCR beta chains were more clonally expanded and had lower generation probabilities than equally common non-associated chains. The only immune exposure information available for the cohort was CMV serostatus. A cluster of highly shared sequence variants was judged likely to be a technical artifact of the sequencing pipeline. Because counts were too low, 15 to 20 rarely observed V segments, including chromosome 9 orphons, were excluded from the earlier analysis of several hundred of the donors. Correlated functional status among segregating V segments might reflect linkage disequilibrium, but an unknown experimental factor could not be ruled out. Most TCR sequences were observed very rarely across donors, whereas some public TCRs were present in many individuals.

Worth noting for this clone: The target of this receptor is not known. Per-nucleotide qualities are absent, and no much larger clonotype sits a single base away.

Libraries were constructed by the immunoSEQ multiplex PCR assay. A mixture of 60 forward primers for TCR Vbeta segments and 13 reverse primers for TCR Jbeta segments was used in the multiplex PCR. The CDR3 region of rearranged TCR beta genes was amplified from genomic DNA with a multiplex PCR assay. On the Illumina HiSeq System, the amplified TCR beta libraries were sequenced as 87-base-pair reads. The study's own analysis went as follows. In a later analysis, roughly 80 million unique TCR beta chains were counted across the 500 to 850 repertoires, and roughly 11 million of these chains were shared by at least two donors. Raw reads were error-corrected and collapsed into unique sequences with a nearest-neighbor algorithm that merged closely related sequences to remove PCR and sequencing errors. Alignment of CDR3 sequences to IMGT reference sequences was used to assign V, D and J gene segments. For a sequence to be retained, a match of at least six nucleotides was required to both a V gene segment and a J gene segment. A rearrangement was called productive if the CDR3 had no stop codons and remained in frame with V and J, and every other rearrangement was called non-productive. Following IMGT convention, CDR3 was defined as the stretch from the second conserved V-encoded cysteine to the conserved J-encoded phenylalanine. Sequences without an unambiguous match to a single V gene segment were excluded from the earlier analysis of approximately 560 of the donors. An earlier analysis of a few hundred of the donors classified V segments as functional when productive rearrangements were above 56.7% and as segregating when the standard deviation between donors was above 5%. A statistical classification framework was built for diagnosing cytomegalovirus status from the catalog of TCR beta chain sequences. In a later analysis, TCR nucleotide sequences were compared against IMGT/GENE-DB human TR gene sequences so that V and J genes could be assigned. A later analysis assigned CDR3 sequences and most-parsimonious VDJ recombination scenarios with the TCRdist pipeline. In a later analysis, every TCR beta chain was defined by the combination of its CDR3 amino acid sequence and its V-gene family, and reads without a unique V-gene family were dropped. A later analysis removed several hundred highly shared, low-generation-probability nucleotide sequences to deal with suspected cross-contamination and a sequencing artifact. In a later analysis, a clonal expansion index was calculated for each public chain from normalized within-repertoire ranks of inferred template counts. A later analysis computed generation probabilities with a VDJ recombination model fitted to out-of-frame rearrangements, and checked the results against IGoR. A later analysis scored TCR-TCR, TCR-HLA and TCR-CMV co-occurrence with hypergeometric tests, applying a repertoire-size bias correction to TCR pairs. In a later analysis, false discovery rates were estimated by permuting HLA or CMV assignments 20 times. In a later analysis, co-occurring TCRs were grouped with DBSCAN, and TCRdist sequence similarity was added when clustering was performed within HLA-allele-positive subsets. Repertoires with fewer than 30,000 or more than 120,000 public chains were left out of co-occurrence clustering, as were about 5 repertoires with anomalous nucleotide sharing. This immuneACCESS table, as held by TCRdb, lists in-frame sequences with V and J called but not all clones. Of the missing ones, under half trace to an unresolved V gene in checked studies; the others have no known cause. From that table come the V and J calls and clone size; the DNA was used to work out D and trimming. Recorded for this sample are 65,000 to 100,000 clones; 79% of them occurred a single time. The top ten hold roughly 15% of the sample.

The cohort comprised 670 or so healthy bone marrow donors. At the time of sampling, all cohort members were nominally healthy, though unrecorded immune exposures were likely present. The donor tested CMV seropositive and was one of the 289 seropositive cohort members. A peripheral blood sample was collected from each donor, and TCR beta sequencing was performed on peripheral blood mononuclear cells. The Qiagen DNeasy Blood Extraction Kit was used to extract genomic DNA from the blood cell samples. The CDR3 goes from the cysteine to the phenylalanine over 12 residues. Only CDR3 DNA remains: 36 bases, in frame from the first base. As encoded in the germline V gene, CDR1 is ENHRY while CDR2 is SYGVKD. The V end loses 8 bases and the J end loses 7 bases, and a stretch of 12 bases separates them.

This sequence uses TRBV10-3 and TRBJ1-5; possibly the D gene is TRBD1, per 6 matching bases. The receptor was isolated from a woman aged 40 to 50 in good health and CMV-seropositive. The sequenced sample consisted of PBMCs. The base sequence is TGTGCCATCGCCGAAGGACAGCAGCCCCAGCATTTT. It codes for CAIAEGQQPQHF.